This TCR beta chain stems from a study of blood T cell repertoires in COVID-19. Study summary: PBMCs, B-cell-depleted T cells, or T cells were the source of the cDNA or gDNA that made up the material.

Note on this clone: Within the sample, other DNA sequences also encode this same CDR3.

As originally analysed: How many nucleated cells were present was estimated from reference gene primer amplification. TCRdb's copy holds only in-frame clones and misses some; the assay was immunoSEQ multiplex PCR. Clone size and the V and J calls come from that table; the DNA yielded D and trimming. The sample has roughly 24,000 clones, about 89% seen once. The germline gives CDR1 SGHTA, CDR2 FQGNSA. There are 19 residues in the CDR3. Between the trimmed V and J ends, which lost 5 bases and 2 bases, there was a span of 24 bases. The receptor comes from a woman aged 70-85 years with active COVID-19. The chain employs TRBV7-2 and TRBJ2-2; a possible D gene is TRBD2 (7 bases). Sequenced input: peripheral blood. DNA of the CDR3: TGTGCCAGCAGCCTAAGTGGGATTCGCGGGGGCCAAAACACCGGGGAGCTGTTTTTT. Its translation: CASSLSGIRGGQNTGELFF.